These T cell receptor beta chains were read from a single sample in a study of blood T cell repertoires in COVID-19. The method was immunoSEQ multiplex PCR; TCRdb's version includes in-frame clones alone and lacks a portion of them. Of around 100,000 clones listed, 91% are singletons. The sample was peripheral blood. The receptors stem from a human donor in a cohort sampled during active COVID-19. Each CDR3 is given with its conserved first and last residue. A D gene is named only where the DNA matches it firmly. Clone size, where shown, is once, few, many, or a class for clones that have expanded.

v_gene,j_gene,d_gene,abundance,CDR3nt,CDR3aa
TRBV2,TRBJ1-1,TRBD1,NA,TGTGCCAGCAGAGCCAGACAGGGGGAAGCTTTCTTT,CASRARQGEAFF
TRBV28,TRBJ1-1,TRBD1,NA,TGTGCCAGCACTATACTCACAGGGGAAACTGAAGCTTTCTTT,CASTILTGETEAFF
TRBV19,TRBJ1-2,NA,NA,TGTGCCAGTAGGCCCGCAGGGGACTATGGCTACACCTTC,CASRPAGDYGYTF
TRBV7-9,TRBJ2-2,TRBD1,NA,TGTGCCAGCAGCCCCGCCCCCCACAGGGGGACCGGGGAGCTGTTTTTT,CASSPAPHRGTGELFF
TRBV29-1,TRBJ1-5,NA,NA,TGCAGCCTAAGACTGAGCGGGCACAATCAGCCCCAGCATTTT,CSLRLSGHNQPQHF
TRBV7-8,TRBJ1-5,TRBD1,NA,TGTGCCAGCAGCCCAAGGGACAGGCCCACTCTGAAGGGCAATCAGCCCCAGCATTTT,CASSPRDRPTLKGNQPQHF
TRBV28,TRBJ2-1,NA,NA,TGTGCCAGCAGTCCAACCTGGGCTCATCAGCTCGGTACTTACAATGAGCAGTTCTTC,CASSPTWAHQLGTYNEQFF
TRBV27,TRBJ2-1,TRBD1,NA,TGTGCCAGCAGTCCGATAGGACAGGGTATAGGTGAGCAGTTCTTC,CASSPIGQGIGEQFF
TRBV6-5,TRBJ2-5,NA,NA,TGTGCCAGCACCAACGGAGAGACCCAGTACTTC,CASTNGETQYF
TRBV11-2,TRBJ1-1,NA,NA,TGTGCCAGCAGCGTCGGGGACATCATGAACACTGAAGCTTTCTTT,CASSVGDIMNTEAFF
TRBV18,TRBJ1-4,NA,NA,TGTGCCAGCTCACTTACGCTGGGGGGAGGTGATGAAAAACTGTTTTTT,CASSLTLGGGDEKLFF
TRBV28,TRBJ1-6,NA,NA,TGTGCCAGCAGTTGGGGACAAAGACCCAATTCACCCCTCCACTTT,CASSWGQRPNSPLHF
TRBV2,TRBJ1-1,TRBD1,NA,TGTGCCAGCGCCCGGGACAGGTCCACTGAAGCTTTCTTT,CASARDRSTEAFF
TRBV6-5,TRBJ2-7,TRBD1,NA,TGTGCCAGCAGCACGACAGGGGGCTACGAGCAGTACTTC,CASSTTGGYEQYF
TRBV7-2,TRBJ2-4,TRBD1,NA,TGTGCCAGCAGCTTACAGACAGGGGCGGGCATTCAGTACTTC,CASSLQTGAGIQYF
TRBV10-2,TRBJ2-1,TRBD2,NA,TGCGCCAGCCTACTAGCGGGCCTACCCGCTGAGCAGTTCTTC,CASLLAGLPAEQFF
TRBV21-1,TRBJ1-1,NA,NA,TGTGCCAGCAGCAAAGCCCCCCCCACAGGGGGCACTGAAGCTTTCTTT,CASSKAPPTGGTEAFF
TRBV7-2,TRBJ2-1,TRBD2,NA,TGTGCCAGCAGCTTAGGGACTAGCGGGGGGTCGCAGTTCTTC,CASSLGTSGGSQFF
TRBV7-9,TRBJ2-7,TRBD1,NA,TGTGCCAGCAGCAACCGGGACAGGGGGTCCTACGAGCAGTACTTC,CASSNRDRGSYEQYF
TRBV11-2,TRBJ1-2,TRBD1,NA,TGTGCCAGCAGCTTTCAGGGGGCCGGAAACTATGGCTACACCTTC,CASSFQGAGNYGYTF
TRBV27,TRBJ1-2,NA,NA,TGTGCCAGCAGTTTTTCCGGTGCCTATGGCTACACCTTC,CASSFSGAYGYTF
TRBV19,TRBJ2-5,NA,NA,TGTGCCAGTAGTGGGGCGACTAGGGCGCAGACCCAGTACTTC,CASSGATRAQTQYF
TRBV7-9,TRBJ2-1,NA,NA,TGTGCCAGCAACCTAGGGGGGGTCCTCTACAATGAGCAGTTCTTC,CASNLGGVLYNEQFF
TRBV19,TRBJ1-1,NA,NA,TGTGCCAGTAGTATTACGTCTACAGGGGAAGCTTTCTTT,CASSITSTGEAFF
TRBV3-1/TRBV3-2,TRBJ2-5,TRBD2,NA,TGTGCCAGCAGCCAAGACCGTGGACTAGCGGGGGGGCTGTGGCAAGCGGAGACCCAGTACTTC,CASSQDRGLAGGLWQAETQYF
TRBV7-9,TRBJ1-4,NA,NA,TGTGCCAGCAGCTTGTCCCTTTCTAATGAAAAACTGTTTTTT,CASSLSLSNEKLFF
TRBV6-4,TRBJ2-2,NA,NA,TGTGCCAGCAGTGTGGGGCCCTACACCGGGGAGCTGTTTTTT,CASSVGPYTGELFF
TRBV5-1,TRBJ2-1,TRBD2,NA,TGCGCCAGCAGCTTGGGTGTAGCGGGGGGGCTCGATGAGCAGTTCTTC,CASSLGVAGGLDEQFF
TRBV6-5,TRBJ2-7,NA,NA,TGTGCCAGCAGTCCCCTCGAGGGGGGGGGCTACGAGCAGTACTTC,CASSPLEGGGYEQYF
TRBV5-1,TRBJ2-5,NA,NA,TGCGCCAGCAGCTCCCTGGACTGGACGAAAGAGACCCAGTACTTC,CASSSLDWTKETQYF
TRBV4-3,TRBJ1-2,NA,NA,TGCGCCAGCAGCCAAGATCGTGGCTTGGGCTACACCTTC,CASSQDRGLGYTF
TRBV27,TRBJ1-2,TRBD1,NA,TGTGCCAGCAGTTTAATTAGGGGACAGGGCGCCTATGGCTACACCTTC,CASSLIRGQGAYGYTF
TRBV19,TRBJ1-2,TRBD1,NA,TGTGCCAGTAGGGCCTTCGGGACAGGGAGTGTTGGCTACACCTTC,CASRAFGTGSVGYTF
TRBV19,TRBJ1-2,NA,once,TGTGCCAGTAGTATAGATACCACCAAGTGGGGCTTTAACTATGGCTACACCTTC,CASSIDTTKWGFNYGYTF
TRBV30,TRBJ2-2,TRBD1,NA,TGTGCCTGGAGCTTTGGACACTACAGGGGAGCCGGGGAGCTGTTTTTT,CAWSFGHYRGAGELFF
TRBV9,TRBJ2-1,TRBD2,NA,TGTGCCAGCAGCACACCCCTCCGCACTAGCGGGAGCAATGAGCAGTTCTTC,CASSTPLRTSGSNEQFF
TRBV27,TRBJ2-3,NA,NA,TGTGCCAGCAGTATAACTAGGCCGTACAACACAGATACGCAGTATTTT,CASSITRPYNTDTQYF
TRBV28,TRBJ2-2,NA,NA,TGTGCCAGCAGACCTCAGGGGATTGGTGGGGAGCTGTTTTTT,CASRPQGIGGELFF
TRBV19,TRBJ2-3,TRBD2,NA,TGTGCCAGTAGTATCCGCGGCGGGAGGGCCACAGATACGCAGTATTTT,CASSIRGGRATDTQYF
TRBV7-2,TRBJ2-3,NA,NA,TGTGCCAGCAGCTCTAGGGGCGGGACTAGCACAGATACGCAGTATTTT,CASSSRGGTSTDTQYF
TRBV30,TRBJ2-5,TRBD2,once,TGTGCCTGGACGACTAGCGGGGGGTCCCAAGAGACCCAGTACTTC,CAWTTSGGSQETQYF
TRBV12-5,TRBJ1-1,NA,NA,TGTGCTAGTGGTTCGACCCCAGGGGCAGGGAACACTGAAGCTTTCTTT,CASGSTPGAGNTEAFF
TRBV7-9,TRBJ2-1,TRBD1,NA,TGTGCCAGCAGCTTACCCGGGACAGGGGAGCAGTTCTTC,CASSLPGTGEQFF
TRBV30,TRBJ1-6,TRBD1,NA,TGTGCCTGGAGGACGGGACAGGGATATTCACCCCTCCACTTT,CAWRTGQGYSPLHF
TRBV9,TRBJ2-5,TRBD1,once,TGTGCCAGCAGCGCAGACAGGGTTCAAGAGACCCAGTACTTC,CASSADRVQETQYF
TRBV7-2,TRBJ2-4,TRBD2,NA,TGTGCCAGCAGCTTATTAGCGGGGAGAGCCAAAAACATTCAGTACTTC,CASSLLAGRAKNIQYF
TRBV28,TRBJ2-4,TRBD1,NA,TGTGCCAGCAGTTTAGGGGACAGGGGGCTTGAAAACATTCAGTACTTC,CASSLGDRGLENIQYF
TRBV11-2,TRBJ2-7,NA,NA,TGTGCCAGCAGCTTACTGCAGGGATTCCCCTACGAGCAGTACTTC,CASSLLQGFPYEQYF
TRBV7-2,TRBJ2-3,TRBD2,NA,TGTGCCAGCCGGAAGCGGGGGGTTAGCACAGATACGCAGTATTTT,CASRKRGVSTDTQYF
TRBV30,TRBJ2-2,NA,NA,TGTGCCTGGAGTTTACTAGTCGGCTCCGGGGAGCTGTTTTTT,CAWSLLVGSGELFF
TRBV30,TRBJ2-1,NA,NA,TGTGCCTGGAGTGTAACGGCTGGCAGGGGCCAAAATGAGCAGTTCTTC,CAWSVTAGRGQNEQFF
TRBV19,TRBJ2-1,TRBD2,NA,TGTGCCAGTAGTATAAGCGGGGGAACTGAGCAGTTCTTC,CASSISGGTEQFF
TRBV6-5,TRBJ2-7,TRBD2,NA,TGTGCCAGCAGTACCCGCGGGGGGGACGAGCAGTACTTC,CASSTRGGDEQYF